This T cell receptor (beta chain) was captured in a study of blood T cell repertoires in COVID-19. In the study overall: The United States, Italy and Spain were the sources of the acute and convalescent COVID-19 samples. From T cells, B-cell-depleted T cells, or PBMCs came the material, which was cDNA or gDNA.

Germline values: CDR1 SGHTA, CDR2 FQGNSA. V lost 3 bases, J lost 3 bases, and 11 bases stayed unmatched. This CDR3 contains 18 residues. In the original analysis: Using reference gene primer amplification, nucleated cell counts were estimated. TCRdb keeps only in-frame clones here, not all; method: immunoSEQ multiplex PCR. The DNA was the basis for D and trimming; V, J and clone size are from that table. The data contain about 270,000 clones, roughly nine tenths of them seen just once; the ten biggest clones take up about 8.8%. The V call is TRBV7-2, the J call TRBJ2-1, with TRBD2 matching 10 bases. The receptor comes from a man aged 35-49 years with active or convalescent COVID-19. Input material: peripheral blood. The CDR3 DNA sequence: TGTGCCAGCAGCTTCGGGGTCCCAATAGCGGGAGGCTACAATGAGCAGTTCTTC. Translation gives CASSFGVPIAGGYNEQFF. Full variable domain (remainder filled in from reference TRBV7-2 and TRBJ2-1): GAGVSQSPSNKVTEKGKDVELRCDPISGHTALYWYRQSLGQGLEFLIYFQGNSAPDKSGLPSDRFSAERTGGSVSTLTIQRTQQEDSAVYLCASSFGVPIAGGYNEQFFGPGTRLTVL.